These T cell receptor beta chains were read from a single sample in a study of shared clonotypes between healthy human individuals. Measured with immunoSEQ multiplex PCR; TCRdb has only the in-frame clones, and not every one. The repertoire has 2 million to 2.5 million clones, roughly 90% of them found once; the top ten carry around 0.4%. Sequencing used naive CD4+ T cells from PBMCs. These receptor sequences come from a man between 18 and 29 years old in good health. Some clones in this sample may be carry-over from other donors' samples. Each CDR3 is given with its conserved first and last residue. The order of the fields is clone size, D gene, V gene, J gene, CDR3 DNA, CDR3 protein. The D gene is left open where the match is weak. Expanded clones are given a class, and other clones once, few, many or no size at all.

NA	NA	TRBV13	TRBJ1-1	TGTGCCAGCAGCTTAATTTCACGGGCAGGGCGAAACCTGATGGAAGCTTTCTTT	CASSLISRAGRNLMEAFF
NA	NA	TRBV2	TRBJ2-7	TGTGCCAGCAGAGGTGCTGAAGAGCAGTACTTC	CASRGAEEQYF
NA	NA	TRBV11-2	TRBJ2-7	TGTGCCAGCAGCTTAGTACAGGGTCCACTCGAGCAGTACTTC	CASSLVQGPLEQYF
NA	TRBD2	TRBV27	TRBJ2-7	TGTGCCAGCAGTCATACACTAGCGGCCACTTCCTACGAGCAGTACTTC	CASSHTLAATSYEQYF
NA	TRBD1	TRBV7-9	TRBJ2-7	TGTGCCAGCAGTTACGACTACGGACAGGTCTACGAGCAGTACTTC	CASSYDYGQVYEQYF
NA	TRBD2	TRBV19	TRBJ2-7	TGTGCCAGTAGTATCGGGGGGACGGTCTCCTACGAGCAGTACTTC	CASSIGGTVSYEQYF
few	NA	TRBV6-1	TRBJ2-2	TGTGCCAGCAGTGAGTACAACACCGGGGAGCTGTTTTTT	CASSEYNTGELFF
few	NA	TRBV4-2	TRBJ1-1	TGTGCCAGCAGCCGAGAGGTGGCCAAAATGAACACTGAAGCTTTCTTT	CASSREVAKMNTEAFF
NA	NA	TRBV4-1	TRBJ2-7	TGCGCCAGCGGTAGCCTGGGACGAGACTACGAGCAGTACTTC	CASGSLGRDYEQYF
NA	TRBD2	TRBV12-5	TRBJ2-1	TGTGCTAGTGGTTTGCTGTTAGCGGGAGGGCCGTCCAATGAGCAGTTCTTC	CASGLLLAGGPSNEQFF
NA	TRBD2	TRBV11-2	TRBJ2-1	TGTGCCAGCAGCCGGATACTAGCGGGAAGGGAGCAGTTCTTC	CASSRILAGREQFF
NA	TRBD2	TRBV6-1	TRBJ2-1	TGTGCCAGCAGCCCGGCCCTAGCGGGAGTGAGTGAGCAGTTCTTC	CASSPALAGVSEQFF
NA	TRBD1	TRBV5-1	TRBJ2-5	TGCGCCAGCAGCCAAATGACAGGGGGCCAAGAGACCCAGTACTTC	CASSQMTGGQETQYF
NA	NA	TRBV19	TRBJ2-1	TGTGCCAGTAGTATTGTGGGCAGGAGCTCCTACAATGAGCAGTTCTTC	CASSIVGRSSYNEQFF
NA	TRBD1	TRBV30	TRBJ2-7	TGTGCCTGGAGGGGGACAGGGTACTACGAGCAGTACTTC	CAWRGTGYYEQYF
NA	NA	TRBV27	TRBJ2-3	TGTGCCAGCCGACCTCGTAGGGCGAGCACAGATACGCAGTATTTT	CASRPRRASTDTQYF
NA	TRBD1	TRBV28	TRBJ2-5	TGTGCCAGCCAGGGGGCTGGGAACCAAGAGACCCAGTACTTC	CASQGAGNQETQYF
NA	NA	TRBV29-1	TRBJ2-2	TGCAGCGTTGTTTTCAGGGCCACCGGGGAGCTGTTTTTT	CSVVFRATGELFF
NA	NA	TRBV10-3	TRBJ2-2	TGTGCCATCACTCAAGGGGGACAGAACACCGGGGAGCTGTTTTTT	CAITQGGQNTGELFF
NA	TRBD1	TRBV7-9	TRBJ2-7	TGTGCCAGCAGCTTTGGACAGGACTACGAGCAGTACTTC	CASSFGQDYEQYF
NA	NA	TRBV11-2	TRBJ1-3	TGTGCCAGCCGAACTATCCAAAGCTCTGGAAACACCATATATTTT	CASRTIQSSGNTIYF
NA	NA	TRBV19	TRBJ1-1	TGTGCCAGTAGTTGGGCGAACACTGAAGCTTTCTTT	CASSWANTEAFF
NA	TRBD2	TRBV6-5	TRBJ2-7	TGTGCCAGCAGTTACCGGCTAGCGGCCCCTTACGAGCAGTACTTC	CASSYRLAAPYEQYF
NA	TRBD2	TRBV7-2	TRBJ2-1	TGTGCCAGCAGCCCCAGGGGACTAGCGGGAGTAGGTGAGCAGTTCTTC	CASSPRGLAGVGEQFF
NA	TRBD1	TRBV29-1	TRBJ1-4	TGCAGCGTTGCTTTTGGGGACAGGGGTGAAAAACTGTTTTTT	CSVAFGDRGEKLFF
NA	NA	TRBV18	TRBJ1-3	TGTGCCAGCTCACCGGTAACAGGGTTCCTTTCTGGAAACACCATATATTTT	CASSPVTGFLSGNTIYF
NA	TRBD2	TRBV29-1	TRBJ2-3	TGCAGCGTTGAGAGTAGCGGGAGAGGCGGGTGGGCAGATACGCAGTATTTT	CSVESSGRGGWADTQYF
once	NA	TRBV4-1	TRBJ2-7	TGCGCCAGCAGACGTACCTTAAACTCCTACGAGCAGTACTTC	CASRRTLNSYEQYF
few	TRBD1	TRBV5-4	TRBJ1-1	TGTGCCAGCAGTTCAAAGGACAGGGGGGAGACTGAAGCTTTCTTT	CASSSKDRGETEAFF
NA	NA	TRBV7-8	TRBJ2-7	TGTGCCAGCAGCTTAAGCTCTACAACTTCCTACGAGCAGTACTTC	CASSLSSTTSYEQYF
NA	NA	TRBV5-4	TRBJ2-7	TGTGCCAGCAGCGCCTTCAGGGGCTACGAGCAGTACTTC	CASSAFRGYEQYF
NA	TRBD1	TRBV4-3	TRBJ2-1	TGCGCCAGCAGCCAAGCGGGACAGCCAACAAACAATGAGCAGTTCTTC	CASSQAGQPTNNEQFF
NA	TRBD1	TRBV6-5	TRBJ1-5	TGTGCCAGCAGACAGGGGTTTAGCAATCAGCCCCAGCATTTT	CASRQGFSNQPQHF
once	TRBD2	TRBV7-2	TRBJ2-1	TGTGCCAGCAGCTTAGCTCCGGGACTAGCGATGAGCAATGAGCAGTTCTTC	CASSLAPGLAMSNEQFF
NA	TRBD2	TRBV11-2	TRBJ2-3	TGTGCCAGCAGCTTAGGAGCGGGAGCCACAGATACGCAGTATTTT	CASSLGAGATDTQYF
NA	TRBD2	TRBV6-5	TRBJ2-1	TGTGCCAGCAGTTACGCTAGCGGGCTTTACAATGAGCAGTTCTTC	CASSYASGLYNEQFF